Included here is one T cell receptor beta chain sequence, with context. Its antigen is undetermined. This specimen belongs to a study of blood T cells in healthy people across ages. Primed by a sample-barcoded 5' primer and a J-beta primer mix, a second PCR proceeded for 7 to 11 cycles. Tags on each cDNA molecule came from a template-switch adaptor with 12 random nucleotides. TCRdb reanalysed the 5' RACE reads using MiXCR and keeps one entry per CDR3 protein. The table has 1.5 million to 2 million distinct CDR3 sequences, about 39% seen once. The CDR3 runs 17 residues. V gave up 6 bases and J gave up 4 bases, with 22 bases separating them. Germline values: CDR1 MNHEY, CDR2 SVGEGT. Study-level findings and limits: Unsorted PBMCs blocked a conclusive comparison of naive and antigen-experienced cells. CMV status of donors was not determined, possibly confounding expanded clonotype changes.

The chain is built from TRBV6-2 or TRBV6-3 and TRBJ2-1, with a weak D call TRBD1 (6 bases). The specimen sequenced was blood. The clonotype was recovered from a human donor in good health. In DNA form, the CDR3 reads TGTGCCAGCAGCTACGCAACTGACAGGTATCCATACAATGAGCAGTTCTTC. Translation gives CASSYATDRYPYNEQFF.